The 20 T cell receptor beta chains given below trace back to one sample, sequenced in a study of T cells in Graves' hyperthyroidism and ophthalmopathy. Amplification of TCR beta CDR3 regions used RNA as the template. HTBI primers were employed in a first-round RT-PCR of the TCR CDR3. TCRdb ran MiXCR on the multiplex PCR reads and lists one entry per CDR3 protein. The data hold over 700,000 distinct CDR3 sequences, with about 35% observed a single time. The specimen was blood. Source of these receptors: a woman between 35 and 50 years old with Graves' hyperthyroidism.

Details on this clonotype: The junction does not match germline at one end; this may be a read error. The rearrangement uses TRBV4-3 and TRBJ1-6; no definite D call. Germline V lookup: CDR1 LGHNA, CDR2 YSLEER. The CDR3 loop spans 14 amino acids. The CDR3 protein is CASSQAGINSPLHF. CDR3 coding DNA: TGCGCCAGCAGCCAAGCGGGGATCAATTCGCCCCTCCACTTT.

This sequence joins TRBV12-3 or TRBV12-4 and TRBJ2-7; the D gene is possibly TRBD2 (7 bases). Deletions cut 7 bases from V and 0 bases from J, with 13 bases between. This CDR3 comprises 14 residues. The chain's CDR3 is CASNRGGSSYEQYF. As DNA, the CDR3 is TGTGCCAGCAATAGGGGGGGGAGCTCCTACGAGCAGTACTTC.

Concerning this clonotype: Because it lacks the conserved phenylalanine or tryptophan at the end, this CDR3 is likely a read error. The CDR3 DNA reads TGCGCCAGCAGCTTGGTCGGGTACGAGCAGTACTCC. It specifies CASSLVGYEQYS. The V and J genes are TRBV5-1 and TRBJ2-7; D is uncertain. V lost 0 bases to trimming and J lost 4 bases, with 5 bases between them. Germline-derived CDR1 and CDR2 are SGHRS and YFSETQ. This CDR3 has 12 residues.

This rearrangement joins TRBV12-3 or TRBV12-4 to TRBJ1-1; weak D call: TRBD1 (5 bases). There are 12 residues in the CDR3. The V and J ends lost 8 bases and 3 bases respectively, with 10 bases between them. The CDR3 region has the DNA TGTGCCAGCCAAGGGGTTTACACTGAAGCTTTCTTT. Translating gives CASQGVYTEAFF.

Only a few counts were recorded for this clonotype. The chain carries TRBV14 and TRBJ1-4; perhaps TRBD1 as D (5 bases). The CDR3 consists of 15 residues. The germline V and J ends were trimmed by 4 bases and 7 bases, with 16 bases remaining between them. Germline CDR1 reads SGHDN; CDR2 reads FVKESK. CDR3 sequence reads: CASSRTGAMGEKLFF. Here the CDR3 DNA reads TGTGCCAGCAGCCGGACCGGGGCAATGGGTGAAAAACTGTTTTTT.

This chain joins TRBV4-3 and TRBJ1-4, with D perhaps matching TRBD1 (6 bases). The CDR3 runs 15 residues. The germline V gene encodes CDR1 LGHNA and CDR2 YSLEER. V gave up 0 bases and J gave up 8 bases, with 13 bases separating them. The CDR3 region has the DNA TGCGCCAGCAGCCAAGAAGGAGGGGGGCAAGAAAAACTGTTTTTT. The encoded protein is CASSQEGGGQEKLFF.

The chain links TRBV15 to TRBJ2-7; 10 positions agree with TRBD1. Germline V lookup: CDR1 LNHNV, CDR2 YYDKDF (reference sequence). CDR3 length: 16 amino acids. The trim removed 3 bases at V and 4 bases at J, leaving 9 bases unmatched. DNA for the CDR3: TGTGCCACCAGCAGGGAACGACAGGGGGCCGGGTACGAGCAGTACTTC. It specifies CATSRERQGAGYEQYF.

This CDR3 is CASTLGRRYTF. The DNA of the CDR3 is TGTGCCAGCACCCTAGGGAGGCGCTACACCTTC. The chain has TRBV12-3 or TRBV12-4 and TRBJ1-2; the D is unclear. V was pared by 7 bases and J by 9 bases, with 12 bases between. The CDR3 runs 11 residues.

This clonotype was detected only a few times. The chain carries TRBV12-3 or TRBV12-4 and TRBJ1-2; no firm D call. V was trimmed by 3 bases and J by 0 bases, leaving 8 bases between them. The CDR3 is made up of 14 amino acids. The CDR3 here is CASSFEEPNYGYTF. For the CDR3, the DNA is TGTGCCAGCAGTTTCGAGGAGCCTAACTATGGCTACACCTTC.

DNA of the CDR3: TGTGCCACCAGCGCCCGACAGGGATACGAGCAGTACTTC. Protein product: CATSARQGYEQYF. V gene TRBV15 combines with J gene TRBJ2-7, with TRBD1 identical over 7 bases. The CDR3 length is 13 residues. The J segment lost 4 bases and the V segment lost 5 bases, leaving 5 bases of the junction unmatched. Looked up from germline, CDR1 is LNHNV and CDR2 is YYDKDF (reference sequence).

In its sample, this clonotype was seen many times. V and J are TRBV19 and TRBJ1-6; D is unclear. The ends were cut back, 5 bases at V and 10 bases at J, with 15 bases in the middle. Per the germline V gene, CDR1 is LNHDA and CDR2 is SQIVND (reference sequence). This CDR3 is 14 amino acids long. CDR3 sequence (DNA): TGTGCCAGTAGTTCCCTCGGAGCGGGCTCACCCCTCCACTTT. This sequence encodes CASSSLGAGSPLHF.

The V call is TRBV27, the J call TRBJ1-6; D gene uncertain. V was clipped by 5 bases and J by 0 bases, with 11 bases between them. The CDR3 has 16 residues. Germline lookup yields CDR1 MNHEY and CDR2 SMNVEV (reference sequence). DNA for the CDR3: TGTGCCAGCAGTGCGGACTGGAGCTCCTATAATTCACCCCTCCACTTT. Translation gives CASSADWSSYNSPLHF.

Points on this clonotype: At one of its ends the junction is not consistent with the germline gene, which may arise from a read error. The V gene is TRBV10-3, the J gene TRBJ1-3; 8 nucleotides match TRBD1. Germline V gene sequence: CDR1 ENHRY, CDR2 SYGVKD. The CDR3 is made up of 19 amino acids. The CDR3 loop is CASSYSRTGNFISGNTIYF. CDR3 coding DNA: TGTGCCAGCAGTTACTCAAGGACAGGGAATTTTATCTCTGGAAACACCATATATTTT.

This chain links TRBV11-1 with TRBJ2-7; 13 bases are shared with TRBD2. V lost 8 bases and J lost 1; bases outside the gene matches: 5. CDR3 length: 15 residues. The V gene's germline CDR1 is SGHAT and CDR2 FQDESV (reference sequence). CDR3 nucleotide sequence: TGTGCCAGCCGGACTAGCGGGAGAACGTCCTACGAGCAGTACTTC. Amino acid sequence: CASRTSGRTSYEQYF.

The V gene is TRBV6-5, the J gene TRBJ2-2; TRBD2 matches at 9 bases. Germline CDR1 is MNHEY and CDR2 is SVGAGI. With 6 bases clipped from V and 2 bases from J, the junction kept 10 bases outside the gene matches. This CDR3 region has 17 residues. The CDR3 spells CASSSGTSSGNTGELFF. DNA of the CDR3: TGTGCCAGCAGCTCCGGGACTAGCAGTGGAAACACCGGGGAGCTGTTTTTT.

As regards this clonotype: One base away lies a much larger clone, so this may be a sequencing read error. The V call is TRBV13, the J call TRBJ1-1; D is unclear. CDR3 size: 13 residues. V gave up 8 bases and J gave up 4 bases, with 14 bases separating them. CDR1 and CDR2 (germline): PRHDT, FYEKMQ (reference sequence). The CDR3 DNA follows: TGTGCCAGCGGATGGGAGGTGAGCACTGAAGCTTTCTTT. Translating it yields CASGWEVSTEAFF.

Note on this clonotype: A much larger clone differs by one base, so this may be a read error. V and J are TRBV19 and TRBJ1-5, with D possibly matching TRBD1 (5 bases). In germline, CDR1 is LNHDA, CDR2 SQIVND (reference sequence). The ends were cut back, 7 bases at V and 4 bases at J, with 11 bases in the middle. The CDR3 sequence is 13 residues long. Written as DNA, the CDR3 is TGTGCCAGTAAGTGGGGGGGAAATCAGCCCCAGCATTTT. The encoded protein is CASKWGGNQPQHF.

The chain recombines TRBV9 with TRBJ1-1; D is perhaps TRBD1 (5 bases). Germline CDR1 reads SGDLS; CDR2 reads YYNGEE. CDR3 length: 16 residues. Trimming removed 0 bases at V and 7 bases at J, with 19 bases between. The CDR3 nucleotides are TGTGCCAGCAGCGTAGTTCCGACAGCCCTGCAGGGTGAAGCTTTCTTT. Translated, it gives CASSVVPTALQGEAFF.

A note on this clonotype: A much bigger clone sits one base away, suggesting this may be a read error. The chain is built from TRBV20-1 and TRBJ2-7; D unclear. The CDR3 sequence is 14 residues long. The germline gives CDR1 DFQATT, CDR2 SNEGSKA (reference sequence). Trimming removed 7 bases from V and 2 bases from J, with 18 bases in between. CDR3 residues: CSGQQSPVPYEQYF. The CDR3 nucleotides read TGCAGTGGACAACAGTCTCCCGTTCCCTACGAGCAGTACTTC.

The chain is built from TRBV5-6 and TRBJ1-1, with D possibly being TRBD1 (5 bases). V shed 4 bases and J shed 3 bases, with 10 bases lying between them. CDR1 and CDR2 from the germline V gene are SGHDT and YYEEEE. The CDR3 totals 13 residues. The CDR3 nucleotides are TGTGCCAGCAGCAAGGGGACGGACACTGAAGCTTTCTTT. Its translation is CASSKGTDTEAFF.